This TCR beta chain was captured by sequencing in a study of T-cell memory formation after mild COVID-19. For the study at large: Largely, TCR clusters stayed within a single donor.

Findings and caveats of the study: Certain responding clones were present in pre-infection memory, suggesting participation of cross-reactive memory. Clones that shrank (day 15 to 85) were balanced CD4/CD8, whereas later expanders leaned CD4+.

The CDR3 is 17 amino acids. In germline, CDR1 is SGHTA, CDR2 FQGNSA. The V gene lost 1 base and the J gene lost 5 bases, with 18 bases spanning the gap. Worth noting for this clonotype: What it binds is unknown.

MiXCR was run by TCRdb on the 5' RACE reads, yielding one entry per CDR3 protein. Counted here are fewer than 450,000 distinct CDR3 sequences, more than 20% occurring once; the ten biggest clones make up under 15%. Sequencing was carried out using PBMCs or a T cell subset sorted from them (not recorded which). The J gene is TRBJ2-1, the V gene TRBV7-2, with D perhaps TRBD2 (7 bases). The receptor's source is an adult woman who had mild COVID-19 (a few samples of this study predate the infection). Cell type and time point are not known. The CDR3 nucleotides read TGTGCCAGCAGCTTAGTGTTCCGGGGAGGGGGGCACAATGAGCAGTTCTTC. Its translation is CASSLVFRGGGHNEQFF.